This T cell receptor beta chain was retrieved from a study of T cells after yellow fever vaccination. TCRdb ran MiXCR on the 5' RACE reads and lists one entry per CDR3 protein. The sample records hundreds of thousands of distinct CDR3 sequences, 12% being singletons. Germline V gives CDR1 KGHSH, CDR2 LQKENI. With 1 base clipped from V and 5 bases from J, the junction kept 6 bases outside the gene matches. The CDR3 totals 15 residues. This clonotype was picked up a small number of times. The origin of this receptor is a man younger than 40 who received the YFV17D yellow fever vaccine. Specimen: PBMCs, collected on the day of the yellow fever booster vaccination. The rearrangement joins TRBV18 to TRBJ2-7, with 9 bases that match TRBD1. This CDR3 reads CASSPLWDRENEQYF. The CDR3 nucleotides read TGTGCCAGCTCACCACTCTGGGACAGGGAGAACGAGCAGTACTTC.